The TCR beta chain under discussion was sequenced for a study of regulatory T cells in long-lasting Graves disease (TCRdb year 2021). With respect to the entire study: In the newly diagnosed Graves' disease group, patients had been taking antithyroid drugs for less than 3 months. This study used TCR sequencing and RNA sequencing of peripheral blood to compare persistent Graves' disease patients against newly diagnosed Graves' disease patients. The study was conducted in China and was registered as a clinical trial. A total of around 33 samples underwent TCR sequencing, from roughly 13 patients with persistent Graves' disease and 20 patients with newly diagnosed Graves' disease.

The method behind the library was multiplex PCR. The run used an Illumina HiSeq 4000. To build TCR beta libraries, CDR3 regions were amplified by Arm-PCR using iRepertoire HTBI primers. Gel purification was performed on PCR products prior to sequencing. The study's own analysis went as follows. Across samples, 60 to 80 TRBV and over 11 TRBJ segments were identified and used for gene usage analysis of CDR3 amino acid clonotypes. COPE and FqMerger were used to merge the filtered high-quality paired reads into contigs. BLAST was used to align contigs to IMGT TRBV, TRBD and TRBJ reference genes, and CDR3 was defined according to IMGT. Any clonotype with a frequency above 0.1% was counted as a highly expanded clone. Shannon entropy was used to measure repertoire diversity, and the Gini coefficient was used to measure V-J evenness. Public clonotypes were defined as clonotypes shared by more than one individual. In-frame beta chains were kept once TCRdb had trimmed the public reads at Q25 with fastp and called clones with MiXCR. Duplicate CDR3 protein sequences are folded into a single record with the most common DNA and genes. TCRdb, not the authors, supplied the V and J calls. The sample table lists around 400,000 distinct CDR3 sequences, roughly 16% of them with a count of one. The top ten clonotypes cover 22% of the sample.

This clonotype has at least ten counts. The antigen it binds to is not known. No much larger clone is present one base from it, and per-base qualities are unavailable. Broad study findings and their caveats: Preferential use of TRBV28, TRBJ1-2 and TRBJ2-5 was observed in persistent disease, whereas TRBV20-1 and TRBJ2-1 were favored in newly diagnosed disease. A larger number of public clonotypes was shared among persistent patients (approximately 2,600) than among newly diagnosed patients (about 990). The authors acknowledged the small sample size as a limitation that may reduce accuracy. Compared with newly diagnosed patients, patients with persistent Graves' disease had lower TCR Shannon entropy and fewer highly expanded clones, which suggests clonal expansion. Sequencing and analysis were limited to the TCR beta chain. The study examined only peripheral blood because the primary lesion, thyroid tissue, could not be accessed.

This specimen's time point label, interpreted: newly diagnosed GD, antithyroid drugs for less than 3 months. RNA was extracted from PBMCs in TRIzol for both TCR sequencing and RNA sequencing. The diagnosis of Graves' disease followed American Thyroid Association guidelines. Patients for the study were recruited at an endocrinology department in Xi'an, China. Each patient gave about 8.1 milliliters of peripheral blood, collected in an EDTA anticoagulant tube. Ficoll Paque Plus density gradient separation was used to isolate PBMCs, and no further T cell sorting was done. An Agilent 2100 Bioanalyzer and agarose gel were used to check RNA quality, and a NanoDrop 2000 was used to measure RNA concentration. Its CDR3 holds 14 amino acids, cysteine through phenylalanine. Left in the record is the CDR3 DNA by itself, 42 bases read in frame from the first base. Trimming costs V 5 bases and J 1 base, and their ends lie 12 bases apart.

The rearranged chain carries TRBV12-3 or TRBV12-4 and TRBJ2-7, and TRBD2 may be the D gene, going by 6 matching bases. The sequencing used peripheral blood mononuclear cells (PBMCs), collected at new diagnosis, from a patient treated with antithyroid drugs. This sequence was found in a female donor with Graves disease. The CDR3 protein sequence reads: CASSPDAGSYEQYF. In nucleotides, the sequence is TGTGCCAGCAGTCCTGACGCGGGATCCTACGAGCAGTACTTC.